The 15 T cell receptor beta chains listed next were all sequenced from one sample in a study of T cell responses to AZD1222 COVID-19 vaccine. The data were produced by immunoSEQ multiplex PCR, yet TCRdb's version contains in-frame clones alone and is incomplete. The repertoire includes 150,000 or so clones, around 89% of them detected once, and around 15% sits in the top ten. Sequencing used peripheral blood, obtained on day 0 of AZD1222 vaccination. The receptors come from an adult in good health.

The J gene is TRBJ2-2, the V gene TRBV4-3, with D perhaps TRBD1 or TRBD2 (5 bases each). Germline CDR1 reads LGHNA; CDR2 reads YSLEER. The germline V and J ends were trimmed by 2 bases and 1 base, with 14 bases remaining between them. The CDR3 has 17 amino acids. The CDR3 nucleotides read TGCGCCAGCAGCCAAAATTCCAGGGAGTTGAACACCGGGGAGCTGTTTTTT. Amino acid sequence: CASSQNSRELNTGELFF.

The chain joins TRBV18 to TRBJ2-1; 8 bases align to TRBD2. Germline loops: CDR1 KGHSH, CDR2 LQKENI. This CDR3 contains 15 residues. With V trimmed by 0 bases and J by 4 bases, 2 bases remained unmatched. CDR3 sequence reads: CASSPPTGGYNEQFF. DNA for the CDR3: TGTGCCAGCTCACCACCGACGGGGGGGTACAATGAGCAGTTCTTC.

The chain combines TRBV28 with TRBJ1-1, with 9 bases lining up with TRBD1. The CDR3 loop spans 15 amino acids. Germline V gene lookup returns CDR1 MDHEN and CDR2 SYDVKM. Trimming took 6 bases from V and 12 from J; bases not matched to a gene: 17. CDR3 coding DNA: TGTGCCAGCAGGAGCAGCAACCCGGGACAGGGAGTAACTTTCTTT. It is translated as CASRSSNPGQGVTFF.

The chain is built from TRBV28 and TRBJ1-2; D is ambiguous. This CDR3 has 13 amino acids. Between the trimmed V and J ends, which lost 8 bases and 0 bases, there was a span of 10 bases. The germline CDR1 and CDR2 sequences are MDHEN and SYDVKM. The CDR3 DNA reads as TGTGCCAGCTGCTCCACCGCTAACTATGGCTACACCTTC. Translated: CASCSTANYGYTF.

The chain employs TRBV19 and TRBJ1-1; D perhaps matches TRBD1 (5 bases). The germline V and J ends were trimmed by 5 bases and 5 bases, with 15 bases remaining between them. Germline V gene lookup returns CDR1 LNHDA and CDR2 SQIVND (reference sequence). The CDR3 runs 14 residues. As DNA, the CDR3 is TGTGCCAGTAGTCCGGGACGCCTTCGGACTGAAGCTTTCTTT. The encoded protein is CASSPGRLRTEAFF.

The chain is built from TRBV30 and TRBJ1-6; D is uncertain. This CDR3 region has 15 residues. CDR1 is GTSNPN, CDR2 SVGIG, per germline (reference sequence). V lost 5 bases and J 0 bases, leaving 11 bases between the germline ends. The CDR3 loop reads CAWQRDLSYNSPLHF. CDR3 sequence (DNA): TGTGCCTGGCAGAGGGATCTCTCCTATAATTCACCCCTCCACTTT.

The V and J genes are TRBV19 and TRBJ1-4; D is possibly TRBD1 (5 bases). Germline assignment: CDR1 LNHDA and CDR2 SQIVND (reference sequence). V lost 6 bases to trimming and J lost 5 bases, with 16 bases between them. The CDR3 runs to 15 residues. The DNA of the CDR3 is TGTGCCAGTAGCGTTGGAAGGGACGGCAATGAAAAACTGTTTTTT. The encoded protein is CASSVGRDGNEKLFF. The entire variable domain, with the rest obtained from reference TRBV19 and TRBJ1-4, is as follows: DGGITQSPKYLFRKEGQNVTLSCEQNLNHDAMYWYRQDPGQGLRLIYYSQIVNDFQKGDIAEGYSVSREKKESFPLTVTSAQKNPTAFYLCASSVGRDGNEKLFFGSGTQLSVL.

The chain employs TRBV6-2 or TRBV6-3 and TRBJ1-5; D might be TRBD1 (5 bases). V lost 2 bases, J lost 4 bases, and 9 bases lay in between. The CDR3 totals 14 residues. Germline V gene lookup returns CDR1 MNHEY and CDR2 SVGEGT. The CDR3: CASSYMGRNQPQHF. Here the CDR3 DNA reads TGTGCCAGCAGTTACATGGGACGTAATCAGCCCCAGCATTTT.

The chain employs TRBV4-2 and TRBJ2-7; D may match TRBD1 or TRBD2 (6 bases each). The V gene lost 3 bases and the J gene lost 3 bases, with 18 bases spanning the gap. CDR1 and CDR2 from the germline V gene are LGHNA and YNFKEQ. The CDR3 runs to 16 residues. The DNA for the CDR3 is TGTGCCAGCAGCCAGGGGGTGAAGAGGGGGGACTACGAGCAGTACTTC. It specifies CASSQGVKRGDYEQYF.

The chain carries TRBV12-3 or TRBV12-4 and TRBJ1-2; a weak D match, TRBD1 (6 bases). Trimming removed 7 bases at V and 7 bases at J, with 16 bases between. The CDR3 spans 13 residues. CDR3 region: CASKTNGGSGYTF. Here the CDR3 DNA reads TGTGCCAGCAAGACGAACGGGGGCTCTGGCTACACCTTC.

This sequence joins TRBV20-1 and TRBJ1-1, with D unclear. CDR1 and CDR2 from the germline V gene are DFQATT and SNEGSKA (reference sequence). Deletions cut 3 bases from V and 4 bases from J, with 6 bases between. The CDR3 has 11 amino acids. CDR3 sequence: CSARTFTEAFF. CDR3 bases: TGCAGTGCTAGGACGTTCACTGAAGCTTTCTTT.

This clone was detected only once. The CDR3 sequence is CASSPGVRGAGANEKLFF. The CDR3 nucleotides read TGCGCCAGCAGCCCGGGCGTGCGGGGGGCAGGGGCTAATGAAAAACTGTTTTTT. The V gene is TRBV5-1, the J gene TRBJ1-4; D perhaps matches TRBD1 (6 bases). The germline V and J ends were trimmed by 4 bases and 3 bases, with 22 bases remaining between them. Germline CDR1 is SGHRS and CDR2 is YFSETQ. This CDR3 is built from 18 residues. The full variable domain, rest sourced from reference TRBV5-1 and TRBJ1-4, is KAGVTQTPRYLIKTRGQQVTLSCSPISGHRSVSWYQQTPGQGLQFLFEYFSETQRNKGNFPGRFSGRQFSNSRSEMNVSTLELGDSALYLCASSPGVRGAGANEKLFFGSGTQLSVL.

In this sample, this clone turned up once. The chain links TRBV4-1 to TRBJ1-1, with 9 bases aligning to TRBD1. Germline V gives CDR1 MGHRA, CDR2 YSYEKL. V gave up 0 bases and J gave up 5 bases; unmatched junction bases: 4. The CDR3 sequence is 15 residues long. This CDR3 reads CASSQEQGARTEAFF. CDR3 DNA: TGCGCCAGCAGCCAAGAACAGGGGGCGAGAACTGAAGCTTTCTTT.

V gene TRBV25-1 combines with J gene TRBJ1-1; D not resolved. Germline V gives CDR1 MGHDK, CDR2 SYGVNS. The CDR3 consists of 13 residues. Trimming shortened V by 6 bases and J by 1 base, and 9 bases separated the two germline ends. The CDR3 is CASRTASNTEAFF. CDR3 nucleotides: TGTGCCAGCAGAACAGCCTCGAACACTGAAGCTTTCTTT.

V usage is TRBV7-8 and J usage is TRBJ1-5; possibly TRBD1 for D (5 bases). This CDR3 is 15 amino acids long. V dropped 0 bases and J dropped 7 bases, with 13 bases sitting between them. Germline CDR1 and CDR2: SGHVS and FQNEAQ. The CDR3 DNA reads TGTGCCAGCAGCTTAGCCGGGGGGAAGTCGCAGCCCCAGCATTTT. The encoded protein is CASSLAGGKSQPQHF.